These T cell receptor beta chains were read from a single sample in a study of blood T cell repertoires in COVID-19. TCRdb's copy holds only in-frame clones and misses some; the assay was immunoSEQ multiplex PCR. The sample holds over 250,000 clones, approximately 86% seen once. Sequencing was done on a sample of peripheral blood. These TCRs come from a woman aged 65 to 85 with COVID-19, enrolled during active disease. CDR3s include the opening cysteine and the closing phenylalanine or tryptophan. Each record gives: J gene, V gene, clone size, D gene, CDR3 DNA, CDR3 protein. D genes are given only for firm matches. Some rows have no size entry. The others give once, few or many, or a class for an expanded clone.

>TRBJ1-5|TRBV24-1|.|.
TGTGCCACCAGTGACGGTCGACTTAGCAATCAGCCCCAGCATTTT
CATSDGRLSNQPQHF
>TRBJ2-7|TRBV28|.|TRBD2
TGTGCCAGCAGCCTACCGACTAGCGGGAACTACGAGCAGTACTTC
CASSLPTSGNYEQYF
>TRBJ2-2|TRBV10-3|once|TRBD1
TGTGCCATCAGGGACGGGACAGGGTTGATCGGGGAGCTGTTTTTT
CAIRDGTGLIGELFF
>TRBJ2-1|TRBV7-9|.|.
TGTGCCAGCAGCTACCAACAGGGCTATGAGCAGTTCTTC
CASSYQQGYEQFF
>TRBJ1-4|TRBV5-6|.|.
TGTGCCAGCAGCATACAGCCAACTAATGAAAAACTGTTTTTT
CASSIQPTNEKLFF
>TRBJ2-2|TRBV10-3|.|TRBD1
TGTGCCATCAGAAATACCGACAGGGTGAGCACCGGGGAGCTGTTTTTT
CAIRNTDRVSTGELFF
>TRBJ1-5|TRBV6-5|.|TRBD1
TGTGCCAGCAGCAGAGGACAGGGACGGCAGCCCCAGCATTTT
CASSRGQGRQPQHF
>TRBJ2-5|TRBV14|.|.
TGTGCCAGCAGCCAATATCGGGAGACCCAGTACTTC
CASSQYRETQYF
>TRBJ1-5|TRBV5-6|.|.
TGTGCCAGCAGCTTAGGGAGCTTGAGCAATCAGCCCCAGCATTTT
CASSLGSLSNQPQHF
>TRBJ2-7|TRBV21-1|.|.
TGTGCCAGCAGCATCCCTGAAGGGACAGACACCTACGAGCAGTACTTC
CASSIPEGTDTYEQYF
>TRBJ2-1|TRBV30|.|.
TGTGCCTGGAGCGAGAGCTCCTACAATGAGCAGTTCTTC
CAWSESSYNEQFF
>TRBJ1-2|TRBV2|.|TRBD1
TGTGCCAGCAGTGATGGGGACAGGATCCTGTTCTATGGCTACACCTTC
CASSDGDRILFYGYTF
>TRBJ2-3|TRBV21-1|.|.
TGTGCCAGCAGCCCAAGCCGGGACAGGGACTATCGAGCGGGCACAGATACGCAGTATTTT
CASSPSRDRDYRAGTDTQYF
>TRBJ1-1|TRBV28|once|TRBD1
TGTGCCAGCAGTTGGGGGAGACAGGGAGATACTGAAGCTTTCTTT
CASSWGRQGDTEAFF
>TRBJ2-7|TRBV5-1|.|.
TGCGCCAGCAGCTTCACGGGGGGCCCATCCTACGAGCAGTACTTC
CASSFTGGPSYEQYF
>TRBJ2-1|TRBV10-3|.|TRBD2
TGTGCCATCAGTGAGTCTAGCGGGGGGCTCTACCATGAGCAGTTCTTC
CAISESSGGLYHEQFF
>TRBJ2-4|TRBV30|few|.
TGTGCCTGGAGTCCCAAAGGGAGAACGCTAGACATTCAGTACTTC
CAWSPKGRTLDIQYF
>TRBJ1-5|TRBV30|.|.
TGTGCCTGGAGTGTACTTTATAGCAATCAGCCCCAGCATTTT
CAWSVLYSNQPQHF
>TRBJ2-7|TRBV6-5|.|TRBD1
TGTGCCAGCAGTCAACGAAGGGACAGCTACGAGCAGTACTTC
CASSQRRDSYEQYF
>TRBJ1-1|TRBV3-1/TRBV3-2|.|.
TGTGCCAGCAGCCAAGCAGGGAACACTGAAGCTTTCTTT
CASSQAGNTEAFF
>TRBJ1-2|TRBV20-1|.|TRBD1
TGCAGTGCTAGTTTTTCGCCGGGACAGGGGGAAGATGGCTACACCTTC
CSASFSPGQGEDGYTF
>TRBJ2-3|TRBV6-5|.|.
TGTGCCATCAGGACACAAAACACAGATACGCAGTATTTT
CAIRTQNTDTQYF
>TRBJ1-2|TRBV19|once|TRBD1
TGTGCCAGTACCACAGGGGGTGCCTATGGCTACACCTTC
CASTTGGAYGYTF
>TRBJ2-7|TRBV30|.|TRBD2
TGTGCCTGGAGTCCAGCGGGGGGGCGATACGAGCAGTACTTC
CAWSPAGGRYEQYF
>TRBJ1-6|TRBV2|.|TRBD1
TGTGCCAGCAAGGGACAGGTGGGTTCACCCCTCCACTTT
CASKGQVGSPLHF
>TRBJ1-2|TRBV12-3/TRBV12-4|.|.
TGTGCCAGCAGTTTCATCACAGCCTATGGCTACACCTTC
CASSFITAYGYTF